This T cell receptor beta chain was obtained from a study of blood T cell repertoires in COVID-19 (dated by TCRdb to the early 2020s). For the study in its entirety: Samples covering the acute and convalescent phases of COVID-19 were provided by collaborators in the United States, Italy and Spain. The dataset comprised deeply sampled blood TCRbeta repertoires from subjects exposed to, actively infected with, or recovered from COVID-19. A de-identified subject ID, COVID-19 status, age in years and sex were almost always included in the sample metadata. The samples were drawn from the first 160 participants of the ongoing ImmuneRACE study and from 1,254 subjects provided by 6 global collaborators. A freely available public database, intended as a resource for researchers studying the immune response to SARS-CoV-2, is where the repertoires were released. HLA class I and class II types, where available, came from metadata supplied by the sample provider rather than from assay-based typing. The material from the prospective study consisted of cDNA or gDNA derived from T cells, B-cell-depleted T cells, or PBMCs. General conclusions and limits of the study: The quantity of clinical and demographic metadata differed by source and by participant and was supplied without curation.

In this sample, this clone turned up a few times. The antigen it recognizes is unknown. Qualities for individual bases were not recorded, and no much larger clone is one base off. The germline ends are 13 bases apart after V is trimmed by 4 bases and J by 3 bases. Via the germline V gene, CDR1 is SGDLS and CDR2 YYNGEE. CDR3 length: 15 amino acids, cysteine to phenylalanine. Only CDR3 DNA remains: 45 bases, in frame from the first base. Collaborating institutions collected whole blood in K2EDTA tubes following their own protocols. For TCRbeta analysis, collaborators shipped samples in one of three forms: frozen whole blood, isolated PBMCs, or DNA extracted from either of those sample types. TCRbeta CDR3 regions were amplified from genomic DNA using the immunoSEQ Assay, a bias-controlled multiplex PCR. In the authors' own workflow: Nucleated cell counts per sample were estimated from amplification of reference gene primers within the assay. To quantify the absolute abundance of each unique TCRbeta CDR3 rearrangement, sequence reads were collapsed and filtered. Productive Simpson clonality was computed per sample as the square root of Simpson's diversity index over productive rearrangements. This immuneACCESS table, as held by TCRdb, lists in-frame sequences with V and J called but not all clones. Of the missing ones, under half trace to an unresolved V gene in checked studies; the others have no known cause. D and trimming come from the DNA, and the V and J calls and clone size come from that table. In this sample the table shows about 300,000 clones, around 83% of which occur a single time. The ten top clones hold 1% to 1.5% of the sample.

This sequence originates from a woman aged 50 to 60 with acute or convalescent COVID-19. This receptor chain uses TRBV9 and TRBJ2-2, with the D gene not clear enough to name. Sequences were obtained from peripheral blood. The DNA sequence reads TGTGCCAGCAGCTTACGCCCGAGTGACACCGGGGAGCTGTTTTTT. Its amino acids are CASSLRPSDTGELFF.